The next 10 T cell receptor beta chains were all read from a single sample in a study of T cells after yellow fever vaccination. TCRdb reprocessed the 5' RACE reads with MiXCR, giving one entry per CDR3 protein. The sample yields roughly 74,000 distinct CDR3 sequences, approximately 7% seen once. The sample here was CD8+ T cells sorted from PBMCs, taken 4 to 6 days after the first yellow fever vaccination. Source of these receptors: a man between 18 and 29 years old who received the YFV17D yellow fever vaccine.

CDR3 sequence: CASSHTPGSQETQYF. Written as DNA, the CDR3 is TGCGCCAGCAGCCACACCCCGGGCTCGCAAGAGACCCAGTACTTC. V and J are TRBV4-1 and TRBJ2-5; D ambiguous. Germline V gene lookup returns CDR1 MGHRA and CDR2 YSYEKL. The CDR3 covers 15 residues. With 3 bases removed from V and 2 bases from J, the gap between germline ends came to 13 bases.

The chain uses TRBV4-3 and TRBJ2-1; D assignment may be TRBD1 or TRBD2 (6 bases each). Trimming left V 0 bases short and J 6 bases short, with 15 bases between. Per the germline V gene, CDR1 is LGHNA and CDR2 is YSLEER. The CDR3 spans 16 residues. CDR3 amino acids: CASSQDRGGRGNEQFF. CDR3 coding DNA: TGCGCCAGCAGCCAAGATAGAGGGGGGCGGGGCAATGAGCAGTTCTTC.

This chain links TRBV27 with TRBJ1-1, with D uncertain. The CDR3 extends over 13 amino acids. Germline V gene sequence: CDR1 MNHEY, CDR2 SMNVEV (reference sequence). V lost 3 bases to trimming and J lost 0 bases, with 5 bases between them. CDR3 protein: CASSFSMNTEAFF. The DNA of the CDR3 is TGTGCCAGCAGTTTTTCAATGAACACTGAAGCTTTCTTT.

The chain is built from TRBV7-8 and TRBJ1-6; no reliable D call. The CDR3 has 17 amino acids. The germline V gene has CDR1 SGHVS and CDR2 FQNEAQ. V was pared by 4 bases and J by 6 bases, with 19 bases between. CDR3: CASSWELGSVPNSPLHF. As DNA, the CDR3 is TGTGCCAGCAGCTGGGAGCTTGGCAGCGTGCCTAATTCACCCCTCCACTTT.

This clonotype was recorded a few times. This chain joins TRBV5-1 and TRBJ1-2; maybe TRBD1 (5 bases). CDR1 and CDR2 (germline): SGHRS, YFSETQ. The CDR3 is 14 amino acids. V lost 3 bases and J lost 6, with 15 bases in between. Here the CDR3 DNA reads TGCGCCAGCAGCTGGACGGGACCAAGGGATGGCTACACCTTC. Its translation: CASSWTGPRDGYTF.

V and J are TRBV27 and TRBJ2-5; D not certain. Germline CDR1 and CDR2: MNHEY and SMNVEV (reference sequence). The CDR3 is 14 residues long. The germline V and J ends were trimmed by 5 bases and 2 bases, with 12 bases remaining between them. Here the CDR3 DNA reads TGTGCCAGCAGTCCCCCGCTTGGGCAAGAGACCCAGTACTTC. Residues: CASSPPLGQETQYF.

This clonotype was recorded many times. This chain uses TRBV7-9 with TRBJ2-3; no definite D call. Per the germline V gene, CDR1 is SEHNR and CDR2 is FQNEAQ (reference sequence). The V end lost 5 bases, the J end lost 2 bases, and 14 bases lay between the germline ends. CDR3 length: 15 amino acids. CDR3 protein: CASSLRTGDTDTQYF. In DNA form, the CDR3 reads TGTGCCAGCAGCCTCCGGACCGGAGACACAGATACGCAGTATTTT.

This clonotype has at least ten counts. The chain's CDR3 is CASSDSDRHTGELFF. The DNA of the CDR3 is TGTGCCAGCAGTGACTCGGACAGGCACACCGGGGAGCTGTTTTTT. The rearrangement joins TRBV6-4 to TRBJ2-2; 7 bases map to TRBD1. CDR1 is MRHNA and CDR2 is SNTAGT in the germline V gene. Trimming took 0 bases from V and 3 from J; bases not matched to a gene: 1. The CDR3 is made up of 15 amino acids.

On this clonotype itself: A read error is possible here, since a much larger clone lies one base away. The V and J genes are TRBV29-1 and TRBJ2-1; 9 bases align to TRBD2. The V segment lost 6 bases and the J segment 5 bases; nucleotides outside the gene matches: 17. Germline V gene sequence: CDR1 SQVTM, CDR2 ANQGSEA. This CDR3 is 17 amino acids long. CDR3 loop: CSVEKGSSGGPNNEQFF. In DNA, the CDR3 is TGCAGCGTCGAGAAGGGGAGTAGCGGGGGACCGAACAATGAGCAGTTCTTC.

This chain links TRBV5-1 with TRBJ2-5, with a tentative D call TRBD2 (7 bases). Per germline, CDR1 SGHRS and CDR2 YFSETQ. V lost 4 bases and J lost 5, with 15 bases in between. The CDR3 length is 14 residues. As DNA, the CDR3 is TGCGCCAGCAGCGCGAAGGGGGGGCCGGAGACCCAGTACTTC. Residues: CASSAKGGPETQYF.